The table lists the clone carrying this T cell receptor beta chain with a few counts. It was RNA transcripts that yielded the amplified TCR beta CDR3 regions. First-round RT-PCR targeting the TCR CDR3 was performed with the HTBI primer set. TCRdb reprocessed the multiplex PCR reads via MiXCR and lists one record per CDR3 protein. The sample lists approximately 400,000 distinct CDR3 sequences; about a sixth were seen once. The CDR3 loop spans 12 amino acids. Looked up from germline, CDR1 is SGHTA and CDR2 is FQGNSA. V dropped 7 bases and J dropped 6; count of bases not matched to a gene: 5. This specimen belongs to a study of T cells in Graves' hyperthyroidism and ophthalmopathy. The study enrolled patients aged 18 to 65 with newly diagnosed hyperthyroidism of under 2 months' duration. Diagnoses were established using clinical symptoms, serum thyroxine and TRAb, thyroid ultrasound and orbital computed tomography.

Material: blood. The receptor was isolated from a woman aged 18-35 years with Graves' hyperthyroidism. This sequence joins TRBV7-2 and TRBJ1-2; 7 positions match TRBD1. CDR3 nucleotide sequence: TGTGCCAGCACGGACAGGTACGATGGCTACACCTTC. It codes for CASTDRYDGYTF.